The clone carrying this T cell receptor (beta chain) showed up many times. What it recognizes is unknown. The record originates from a study of regulatory T cells in long-lasting Graves disease. Whole-study results and caveats: Preferential use of TRBV28, TRBJ1-2 and TRBJ2-5 was seen in persistent disease.

CDR3-region Arm-PCR and iRepertoire HTBI primers produced the TCR beta libraries. TCRdb redid the calling of the multiplex PCR reads with MiXCR, one entry per CDR3 protein. The sample includes about 540,000 distinct CDR3 sequences, roughly 14% seen only once; the top ten take 8% to 10%. Documented time point: newly diagnosed GD, antithyroid drugs for less than 3 months. The TCR library was prepared using RNA isolated from PBMCs. With 4 bases removed from V and 2 bases from J, the gap between germline ends came to 12 bases. The CDR3 has 15 amino acids. Germline CDR1 reads DFQATT; CDR2 reads SNEGSKA (reference sequence). These data were likewise used in another study, on T cells in Graves' hyperthyroidism and ophthalmopathy. From that report: Exclusion followed for patients with uncontrolled infection, other autoimmune disease, pregnancy or lactation.

This specimen consisted of peripheral blood mononuclear cells (PBMCs), obtained at new diagnosis, from a patient treated with antithyroid drugs. This clonotype was obtained from a man aged 25 to 45 with Graves disease. The chain has TRBV20-1 and TRBJ2-6; D is unresolved. The DNA for the CDR3 is TGCAGTGCTAAACCACCAGGAGCTGGGGCCAACGTCCTGACTTTC. Encoded protein: CSAKPPGAGANVLTF.